In this sample, the clone carrying this T cell receptor (beta chain) turned up a few times. No antigen is known for it. Trimming took 5 bases from V and 7 from J, leaving 12 bases between them. The CDR3 length is 13 residues. Germline CDR1 and CDR2: MNHNS and SASEGT. Researchers prepared the TCRbeta library using unique molecular identifiers, the study reports. MiXCR, applied by TCRdb to the PCR reads, yields one record per CDR3 protein. The sample records a few hundred thousand distinct CDR3 sequences, under 20% being singletons. This entry is derived from a study of T-cell reconstitution after alpha-beta-depleted transplantation in children. General study results and limits: For some patients, TCRbeta diversity was high at day 60 because of recipient T cells and thymic progenitors that survived.

The sample consisted of PBMCs, mostly from graft donor cells, taken 360 days after TCRalphabeta/CD19-depleted stem cell transplant. The rearrangement links TRBV6-1 to TRBJ2-1, with no clear D. This receptor was obtained from a boy under three years old who had a stem cell transplant for Wiskott-Aldrich syndrome, so the T cells may come from the graft donor. The CDR3 here is CASSKAQRNEQFF. The CDR3 coding sequence is TGTGCCAGCAGTAAGGCCCAACGGAATGAGCAGTTCTTC.